This entry concerns a single TCR beta chain. Its target is unknown. The source of the sample is a study of shared clonotypes between healthy human individuals. The germline gives CDR1 WSHSY, CDR2 SAAADI. The CDR3 has 14 residues. The V gene lost 4 bases and the J gene lost 6 bases, with 13 bases spanning the gap. The DNA input per sorted-subset replicate PCR was roughly 0.2 ug, corresponding to some 30,000 T cell genomes. Repertoires were generated with immunoSEQ multiplex PCR, while TCRdb's copy carries only in-frame clones and drops some. There are around 700,000 clones in the sample; roughly 72% occur only once, and 1.5% to 2% lies in the top ten. General study points: Non-shared clonotypes had lower generation probabilities than those shared by all four donors.

Material: memory CD4+ T cells sorted from blood. Subset: CD45RA-negative fraction. The receptor was isolated from a woman aged 25 to 45 in good health. This chain links TRBV10-2 with TRBJ2-1; D tentatively fits TRBD1 or TRBD2 (5 bases each). For the CDR3, the DNA is TGCGCCAGCAGTGTGGGGGTCCCGGGCAATGAGCAGTTCTTC. As protein: CASSVGVPGNEQFF.